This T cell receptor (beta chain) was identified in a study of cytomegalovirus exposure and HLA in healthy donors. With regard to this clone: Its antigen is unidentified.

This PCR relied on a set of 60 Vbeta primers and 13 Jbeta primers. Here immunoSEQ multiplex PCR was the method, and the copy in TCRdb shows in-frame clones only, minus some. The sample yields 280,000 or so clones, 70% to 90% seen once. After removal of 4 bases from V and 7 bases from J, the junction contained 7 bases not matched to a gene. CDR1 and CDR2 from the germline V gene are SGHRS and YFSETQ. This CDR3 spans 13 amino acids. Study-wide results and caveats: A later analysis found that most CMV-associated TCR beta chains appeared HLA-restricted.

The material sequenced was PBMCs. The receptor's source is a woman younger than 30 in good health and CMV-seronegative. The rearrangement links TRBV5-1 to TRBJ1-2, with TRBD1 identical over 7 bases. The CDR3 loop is CASSVTGDSGYTF. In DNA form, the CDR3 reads TGCGCCAGCAGCGTTACAGGGGACTCTGGCTACACCTTC.